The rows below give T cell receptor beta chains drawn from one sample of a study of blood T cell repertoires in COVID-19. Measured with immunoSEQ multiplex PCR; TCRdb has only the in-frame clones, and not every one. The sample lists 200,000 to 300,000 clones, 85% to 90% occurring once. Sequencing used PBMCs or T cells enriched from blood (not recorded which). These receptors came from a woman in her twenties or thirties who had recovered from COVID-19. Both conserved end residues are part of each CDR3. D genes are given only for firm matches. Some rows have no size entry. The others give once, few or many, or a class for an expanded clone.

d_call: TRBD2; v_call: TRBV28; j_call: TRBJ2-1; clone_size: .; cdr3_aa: CASRTGTSGSNEQFF; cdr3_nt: TGTGCCAGCAGAACCGGGACTAGTGGGAGCAATGAGCAGTTCTTC
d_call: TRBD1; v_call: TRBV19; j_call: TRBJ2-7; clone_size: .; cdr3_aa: CASSLGSRGPYEQYF; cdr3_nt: TGTGCCAGTAGCTTAGGGTCCAGGGGGCCCTACGAGCAGTACTTC
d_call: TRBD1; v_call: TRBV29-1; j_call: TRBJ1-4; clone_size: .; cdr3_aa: CSVVHNRGLREKLFF; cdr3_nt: TGCAGCGTTGTCCACAACAGGGGGCTGAGGGAAAAACTGTTTTTT
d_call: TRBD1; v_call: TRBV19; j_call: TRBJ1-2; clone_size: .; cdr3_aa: CASSNRQGPNGYTF; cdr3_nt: TGTGCCAGTAGCAACCGACAGGGACCAAATGGCTACACCTTC
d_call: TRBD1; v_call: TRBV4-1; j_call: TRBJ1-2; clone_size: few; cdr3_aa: CASSRTGGRDGYTF; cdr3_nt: TGCGCCAGCAGCCGTACAGGGGGCAGGGATGGCTACACCTTC
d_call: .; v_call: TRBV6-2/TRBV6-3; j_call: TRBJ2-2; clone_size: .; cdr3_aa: CASSYGQWAGELFF; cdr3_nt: TGTGCCAGCAGTTATGGGCAGTGGGCCGGGGAGCTGTTTTTT
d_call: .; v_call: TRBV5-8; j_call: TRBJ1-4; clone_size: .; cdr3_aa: CASSLKLGTPSTNEKLFF; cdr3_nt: TGTGCCAGCAGCTTGAAGTTGGGGACACCATCAACTAATGAAAAACTGTTTTTT
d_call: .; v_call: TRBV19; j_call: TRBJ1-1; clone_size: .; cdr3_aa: CASRTDSATEAFF; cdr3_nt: TGTGCCAGTAGGACGGACAGCGCCACTGAAGCTTTCTTT
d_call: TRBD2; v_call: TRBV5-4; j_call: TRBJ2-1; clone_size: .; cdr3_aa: CASSSAPTSVYNEQFF; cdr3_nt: TGTGCCAGCAGCTCGGCCCCGACTAGCGTCTACAATGAGCAGTTCTTC
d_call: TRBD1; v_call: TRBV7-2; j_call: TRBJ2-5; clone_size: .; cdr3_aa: CASSLGTGRETQYF; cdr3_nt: TGTGCCAGCAGCTTAGGGACAGGGAGGGAGACCCAGTACTTC
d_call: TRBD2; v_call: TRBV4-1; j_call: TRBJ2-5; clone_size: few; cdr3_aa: CASQRVAGGETQYF; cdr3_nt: TGCGCCAGCCAGAGGGTAGCGGGAGGAGAGACCCAGTACTTC
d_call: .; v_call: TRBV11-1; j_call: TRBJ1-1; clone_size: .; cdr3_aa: CASTPTVGENTEAFF; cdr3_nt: TGTGCCAGCACTCCTACCGTAGGGGAGAACACTGAAGCTTTCTTT
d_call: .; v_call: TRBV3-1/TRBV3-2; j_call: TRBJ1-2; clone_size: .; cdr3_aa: CASSQRPSGYTF; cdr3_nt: TGTGCCAGCAGCCAACGACCTAGCGGCTACACCTTC
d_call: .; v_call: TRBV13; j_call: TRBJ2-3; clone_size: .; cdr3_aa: CASSRTVLGTDTQYF; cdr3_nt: TGTGCCAGCAGCCGCACAGTCTTGGGCACAGATACGCAGTATTTT
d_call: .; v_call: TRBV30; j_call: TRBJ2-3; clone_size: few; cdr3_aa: CAWSMGGTSRGHDTQYF; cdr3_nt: TGTGCCTGGAGTATGGGGGGAACCAGTCGGGGTCACGATACGCAGTATTTT
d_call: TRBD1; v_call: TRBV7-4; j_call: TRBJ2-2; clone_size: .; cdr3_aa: CASSGPGQGANTGELFF; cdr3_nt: TGTGCCAGCAGCGGGCCGGGACAGGGGGCAAACACCGGGGAGCTGTTTTTT
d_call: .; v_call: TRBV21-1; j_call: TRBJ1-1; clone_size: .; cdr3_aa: CASSKWKRRIYTEAFF; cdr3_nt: TGTGCCAGCAGCAAATGGAAGCGACGAATTTACACTGAAGCTTTCTTT
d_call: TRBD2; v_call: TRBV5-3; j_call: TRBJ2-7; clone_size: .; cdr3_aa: CARRDYHYEQYF; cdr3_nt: TGTGCCAGACGGGACTACCACTACGAGCAGTACTTC
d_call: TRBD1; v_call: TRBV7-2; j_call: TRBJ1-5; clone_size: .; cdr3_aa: CASSRDRGRNQPQHF; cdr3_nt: TGTGCCAGCAGCCGGGACAGGGGCCGCAATCAGCCCCAGCATTTT
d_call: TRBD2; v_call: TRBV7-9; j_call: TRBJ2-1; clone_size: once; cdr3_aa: CASSLGGTSGRSYNEQFF; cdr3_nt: TGTGCCAGCAGCTTAGGGGGGACTAGCGGGAGGAGCTACAATGAGCAGTTCTTC
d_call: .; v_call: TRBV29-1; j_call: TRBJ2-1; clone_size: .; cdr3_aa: CSVLGGWTYNEQFF; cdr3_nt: TGCAGCGTTCTGGGGGGTTGGACCTACAATGAGCAGTTCTTC
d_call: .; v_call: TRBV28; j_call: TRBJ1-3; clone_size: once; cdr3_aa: CASSPPRSSGNTIYF; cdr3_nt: TGTGCCAGCAGCCCACCTCGGAGCTCTGGAAACACCATATATTTT
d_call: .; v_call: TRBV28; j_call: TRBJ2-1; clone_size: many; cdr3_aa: CASSLGEGPGENEQFF; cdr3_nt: TGTGCCAGCAGTTTAGGAGAAGGCCCTGGGGAGAATGAGCAGTTCTTC
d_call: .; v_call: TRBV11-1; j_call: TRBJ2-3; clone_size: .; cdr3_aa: CASSSNTDTQYF; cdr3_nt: TGTGCCAGCAGCTCTAATACGGATACGCAGTATTTT
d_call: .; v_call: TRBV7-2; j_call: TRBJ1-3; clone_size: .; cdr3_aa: CASSLEAGRLSGNTIYF; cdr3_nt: TGTGCCAGCAGCTTAGAGGCGGGGAGACTCTCTGGAAACACCATATATTTT
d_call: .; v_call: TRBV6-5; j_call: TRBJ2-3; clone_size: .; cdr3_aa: CASSYAFRGYF; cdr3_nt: TGTGCCAGCAGTTACGCCTTTCGAGGGTATTTT
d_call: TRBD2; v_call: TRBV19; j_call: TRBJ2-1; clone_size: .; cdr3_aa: CASSNPTSGLLNEQFF; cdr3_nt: TGTGCCAGTAGTAACCCCACTAGCGGGCTCTTGAATGAGCAGTTCTTC